This T cell receptor (beta chain) appears in the sequencing data of a study of blood T cell repertoires in COVID-19. Study as a whole: Researchers got acute and convalescent COVID-19 samples from the United States, Italy and Spain. T cells, B-cell-depleted T cells, or PBMCs provided the cDNA or gDNA that served as material.

The table came from immunoSEQ multiplex PCR; TCRdb's copy has only in-frame clones and leaves some out. The table lists 250,000 or so clones, about 83% of them singletons. The CDR3 is 13 residues long. CDR1 is SQVTM and CDR2 is ANQGSEA in the germline V gene. Trimming removed 3 bases from V and 6 bases from J, with 12 bases in between. This chain joins TRBV29-1 and TRBJ1-5; D unclear. The receptor was derived from a young man who had recovered from COVID-19. Sequencing used peripheral blood. CDR3: CSVEAGEGQPQHF. CDR3 nucleotide sequence: TGCAGCGTTGAGGCAGGAGAGGGTCAGCCCCAGCATTTT.